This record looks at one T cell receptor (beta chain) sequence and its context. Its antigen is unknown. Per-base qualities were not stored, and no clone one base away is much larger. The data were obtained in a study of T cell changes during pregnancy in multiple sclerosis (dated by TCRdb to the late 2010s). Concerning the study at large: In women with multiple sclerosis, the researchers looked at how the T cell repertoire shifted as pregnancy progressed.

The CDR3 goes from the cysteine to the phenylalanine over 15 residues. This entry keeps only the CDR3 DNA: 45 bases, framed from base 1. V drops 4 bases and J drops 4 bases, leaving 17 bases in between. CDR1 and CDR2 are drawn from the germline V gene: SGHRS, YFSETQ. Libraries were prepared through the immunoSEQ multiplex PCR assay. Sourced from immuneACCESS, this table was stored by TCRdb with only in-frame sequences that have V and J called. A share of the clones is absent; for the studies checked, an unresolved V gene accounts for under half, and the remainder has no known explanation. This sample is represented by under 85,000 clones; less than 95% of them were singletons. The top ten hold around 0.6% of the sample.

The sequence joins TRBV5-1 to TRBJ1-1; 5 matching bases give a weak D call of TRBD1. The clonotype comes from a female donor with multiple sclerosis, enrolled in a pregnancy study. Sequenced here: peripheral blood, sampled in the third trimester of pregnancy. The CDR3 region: CASSERGRVGTEAFF. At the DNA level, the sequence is TGCGCCAGCAGCGAGCGGGGCAGGGTGGGCACTGAAGCTTTCTTT.